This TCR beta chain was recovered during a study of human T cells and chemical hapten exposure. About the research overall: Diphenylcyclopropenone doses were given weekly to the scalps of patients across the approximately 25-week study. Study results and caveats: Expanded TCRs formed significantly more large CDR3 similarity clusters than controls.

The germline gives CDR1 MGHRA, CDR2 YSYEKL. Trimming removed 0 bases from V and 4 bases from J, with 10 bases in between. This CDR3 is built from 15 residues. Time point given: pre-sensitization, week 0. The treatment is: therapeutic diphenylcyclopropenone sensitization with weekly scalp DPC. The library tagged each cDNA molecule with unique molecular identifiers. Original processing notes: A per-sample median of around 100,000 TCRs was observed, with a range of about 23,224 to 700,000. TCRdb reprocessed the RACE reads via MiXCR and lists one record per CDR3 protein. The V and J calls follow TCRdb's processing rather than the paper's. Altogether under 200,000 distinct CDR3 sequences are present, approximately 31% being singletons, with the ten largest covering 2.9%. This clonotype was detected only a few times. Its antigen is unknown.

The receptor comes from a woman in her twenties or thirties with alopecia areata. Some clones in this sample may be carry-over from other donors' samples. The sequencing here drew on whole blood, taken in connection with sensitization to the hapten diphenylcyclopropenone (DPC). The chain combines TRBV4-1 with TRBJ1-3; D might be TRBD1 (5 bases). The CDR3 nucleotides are TGCGCCAGCAGCCAAGAAGGGGTCGGGGGAAACACCATATATTTT. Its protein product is CASSQEGVGGNTIYF.